The text below deals with one TCR beta chain. CDR3 length: 17 amino acids. Unmatched junction bases numbered 13, after V lost 5 bases and J lost 4 bases. CDR1 SEHNR and CDR2 FQNEAQ come from the germline V gene (reference sequence). The data belong to a study of T cells in Graves' hyperthyroidism and ophthalmopathy. At the level of the study: Specimen type is peripheral blood, collected at initial diagnosis prior to any treatment.

Uncontrolled infection, other autoimmune disease, pregnancy or lactation led to exclusion. PBMCs were sourced from roughly 9.1 ml fresh peripheral blood. The source material, RNA transcripts, was used to amplify TCR beta CDR3 regions. The HTBI set primed first-round TCR CDR3 RT-PCR. TCRdb reprocessed the multiplex PCR reads with MiXCR, giving one entry per CDR3 protein. The table has 300,000 to 450,000 distinct CDR3 sequences, around 15% seen once. The sequencing input was blood. This chain links TRBV7-9 with TRBJ2-2; 7 nucleotides match TRBD1. The clonotype comes from a woman in her 30s with Graves' ophthalmopathy. CDR3 DNA sequence: TGTGCCAGCAGCACACGACAGGGTGCCGGCATCACCGGGGAGCTGTTTTTT. Translated: CASSTRQGAGITGELFF. The complete variable domain, with remaining parts taken from reference TRBV7-9 and TRBJ2-2, reads DTGVSQNPRHKITKRGQNVTFRCDPISEHNRLYWYRQTLGQGPEFLTYFQNEAQLEKSRLLSDRFSAERPKGSFSTLEIQRTEQGDSAMYLCASSTRQGAGITGELFFGEGSRLTVL.